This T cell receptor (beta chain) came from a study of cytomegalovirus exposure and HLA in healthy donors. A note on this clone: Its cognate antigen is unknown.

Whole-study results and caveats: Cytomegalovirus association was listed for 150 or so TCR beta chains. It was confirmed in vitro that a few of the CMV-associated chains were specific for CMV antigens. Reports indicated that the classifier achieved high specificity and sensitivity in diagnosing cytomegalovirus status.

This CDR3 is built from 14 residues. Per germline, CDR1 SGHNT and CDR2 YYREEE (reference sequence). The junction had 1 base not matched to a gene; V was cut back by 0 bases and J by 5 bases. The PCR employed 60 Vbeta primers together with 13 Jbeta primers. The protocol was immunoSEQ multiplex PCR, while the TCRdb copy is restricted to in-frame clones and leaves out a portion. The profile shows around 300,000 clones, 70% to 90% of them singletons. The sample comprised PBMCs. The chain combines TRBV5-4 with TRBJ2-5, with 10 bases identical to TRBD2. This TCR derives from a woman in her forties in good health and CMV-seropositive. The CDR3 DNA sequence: TGTGCCAGCAGCTTGGGAGCGGGAGGGGAGACCCAGTACTTC. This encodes CASSLGAGGETQYF.